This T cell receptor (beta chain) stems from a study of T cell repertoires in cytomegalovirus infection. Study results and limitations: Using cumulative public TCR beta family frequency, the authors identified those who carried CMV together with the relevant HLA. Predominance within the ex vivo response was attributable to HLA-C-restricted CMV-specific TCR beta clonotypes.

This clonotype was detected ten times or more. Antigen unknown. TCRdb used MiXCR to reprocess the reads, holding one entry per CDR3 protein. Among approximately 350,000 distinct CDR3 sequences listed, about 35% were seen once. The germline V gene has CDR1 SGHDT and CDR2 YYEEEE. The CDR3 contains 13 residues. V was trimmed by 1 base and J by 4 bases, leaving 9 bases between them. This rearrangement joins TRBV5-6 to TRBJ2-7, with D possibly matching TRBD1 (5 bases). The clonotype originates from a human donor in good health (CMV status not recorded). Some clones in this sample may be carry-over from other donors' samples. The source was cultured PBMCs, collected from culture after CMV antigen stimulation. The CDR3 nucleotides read TGTGCCAGCAGCTTGCCAGGACAATACGAGCAGTACTTC. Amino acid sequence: CASSLPGQYEQYF.